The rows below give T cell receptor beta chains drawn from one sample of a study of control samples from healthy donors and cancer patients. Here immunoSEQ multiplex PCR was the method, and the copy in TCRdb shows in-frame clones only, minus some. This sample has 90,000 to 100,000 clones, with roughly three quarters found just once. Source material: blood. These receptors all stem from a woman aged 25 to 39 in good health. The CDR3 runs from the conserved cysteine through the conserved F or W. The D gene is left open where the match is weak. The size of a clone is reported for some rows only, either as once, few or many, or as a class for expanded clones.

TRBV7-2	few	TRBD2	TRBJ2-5	CASSAGTSGGATQYF	TGTGCCAGCAGCGCAGGGACTAGCGGGGGGGCCACCCAGTACTTC
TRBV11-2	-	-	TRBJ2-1	CASSLGLGYSYNEQFF	TGTGCCAGCAGCTTAGGCTTAGGGTACTCCTACAATGAGCAGTTCTTC
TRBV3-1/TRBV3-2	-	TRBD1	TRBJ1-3	CASEGQGAGGNTIYF	TGTGCCAGCGAAGGACAGGGGGCTGGAGGAAACACCATATATTTT
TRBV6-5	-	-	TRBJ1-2	CASMGYGKGYTF	TGTGCCAGCATGGGGTATGGGAAGGGCTACACCTTC
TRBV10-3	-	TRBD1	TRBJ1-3	CAISLDRGGNTIYF	TGTGCCATCAGTCTTGACAGGGGAGGAAACACCATATATTTT
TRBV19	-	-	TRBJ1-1	CASSVGADTEAFF	TGTGCCAGTAGTGTGGGGGCCGACACTGAAGCTTTCTTT
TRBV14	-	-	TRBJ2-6	CASSQGTGANVLTF	TGTGCCAGCAGCCAAGGTACCGGGGCCAACGTCCTGACTTTC
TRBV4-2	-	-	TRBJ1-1	CASSQDGSENTEAFF	TGTGCCAGCAGCCAAGACGGGAGTGAGAACACTGAAGCTTTCTTT
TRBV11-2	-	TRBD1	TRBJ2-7	CASRADRGRYEQYF	TGTGCCAGCAGGGCGGACAGGGGCAGATACGAGCAGTACTTC
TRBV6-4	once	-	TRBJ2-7	CASSVKPPRGQYF	TGTGCCAGCAGTGTTAAGCCCCCCCGCGGGCAGTACTTC
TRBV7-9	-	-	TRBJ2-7	CVSSLYGDEQYF	TGTGTCAGCAGCCTCTACGGGGACGAGCAGTACTTC
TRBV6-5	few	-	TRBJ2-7	CASSQGLFYEQYF	TGTGCCAGCAGTCAGGGGCTTTTCTACGAGCAGTACTTC
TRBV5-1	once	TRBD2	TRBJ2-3	CASSSNSGVVDTQYF	TGCGCCAGCAGCTCGAACAGCGGGGTCGTAGATACGCAGTATTTT
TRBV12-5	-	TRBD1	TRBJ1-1	CASGPRDSRTEAFF	TGTGCTAGTGGGCCCCGGGACAGTCGAACTGAAGCTTTCTTT
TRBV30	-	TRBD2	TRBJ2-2	CAWTRAASGGAGELFF	TGTGCCTGGACCCGGGCGGCTAGCGGGGGGGCCGGGGAGCTGTTTTTT
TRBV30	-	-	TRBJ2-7	CAWTIRGGSEQYF	TGTGCCTGGACCATACGGGGTGGGAGCGAGCAGTACTTC
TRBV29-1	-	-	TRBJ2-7	CSVELLRQLYSYEQYF	TGCAGCGTTGAACTCTTAAGACAGCTCTACTCCTACGAGCAGTACTTC
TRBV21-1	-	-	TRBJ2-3	CASSKRGAGGDTQYF	TGTGCCAGCAGCAAACGAGGGGCCGGGGGAGATACGCAGTATTTT
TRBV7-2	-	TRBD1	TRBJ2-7	CASSLRQGASYEQYF	TGTGCCAGCAGCTTACGACAGGGGGCCTCCTACGAGCAGTACTTC
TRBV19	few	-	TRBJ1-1	CASRDRVTEAFF	TGTGCCAGTAGGGACAGAGTCACTGAAGCTTTCTTT
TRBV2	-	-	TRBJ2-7	CASSDGYSYEQYF	TGTGCCAGCAGTGACGGCTACTCCTACGAGCAGTACTTC
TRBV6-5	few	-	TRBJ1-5	CASSSRTASNQPQHF	TGTGCCAGCAGTTCACGGACGGCTAGCAATCAGCCCCAGCATTTT
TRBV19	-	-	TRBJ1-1	CASSIGGSRVNTEAFF	TGTGCCAGTAGTATCGGGGGGAGTAGGGTGAACACTGAAGCTTTCTTT
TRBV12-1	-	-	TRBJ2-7	CASSFRTSGNYEQYF	TGTGCCAGCAGCTTTCGGACTAGCGGAAACTACGAGCAGTACTTC
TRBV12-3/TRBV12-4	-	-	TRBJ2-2	CASSLMGGELFF	TGTGCCAGCAGTTTGATGGGAGGGGAGCTGTTTTTT
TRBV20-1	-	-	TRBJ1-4	CSASSSGPNEKLFF	TGCAGTGCTAGTTCGAGTGGCCCTAATGAAAAACTGTTTTTT
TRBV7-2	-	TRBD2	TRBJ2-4	CASSLVGTSGGKNIQYF	TGTGCCAGCAGCTTAGTAGGGACTAGCGGGGGGAAAAACATTCAGTACTTC
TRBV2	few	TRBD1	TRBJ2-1	CASSDGQGFNEQFF	TGTGCCAGCAGTGACGGACAGGGGTTCAATGAGCAGTTCTTC
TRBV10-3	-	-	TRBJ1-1	CAIRSDGGNTEAFF	TGTGCCATCAGATCCGATGGGGGAAACACTGAAGCTTTCTTT
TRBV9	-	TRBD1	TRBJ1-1	CASSQGAVNTEAFF	TGTGCCAGCAGCCAGGGGGCGGTGAACACTGAAGCTTTCTTT
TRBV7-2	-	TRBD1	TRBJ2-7	CATGQGASYEQYF	TGTGCCACAGGACAGGGGGCCTCCTACGAGCAGTACTTC
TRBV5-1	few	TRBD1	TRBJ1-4	CASRPDREGEKLFF	TGCGCCAGCAGACCAGACAGGGAAGGCGAAAAACTGTTTTTT
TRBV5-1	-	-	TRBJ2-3	CASSSLVTDTQYF	TGCGCCAGCAGTTCTCTAGTAACAGATACGCAGTATTTT
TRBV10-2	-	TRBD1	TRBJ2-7	CASIRGDRSYEQYF	TGCGCCAGCATCCGAGGGGACAGGTCCTACGAGCAGTACTTC
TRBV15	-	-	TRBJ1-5	CATRYLEDSNQPQHF	TGTGCCACCAGGTACCTGGAAGATAGCAATCAGCCCCAGCATTTT
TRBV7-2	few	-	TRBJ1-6	CASSLRGNSPLHF	TGTGCCAGCAGCTTAAGAGGGAATTCACCCCTCCACTTT
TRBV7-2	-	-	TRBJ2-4	CASSLFGTLNIQYF	TGTGCCAGCAGCTTATTCGGGACCCTAAACATTCAGTACTTC
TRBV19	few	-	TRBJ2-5	CARQETQYF	TGTGCCCGGCAAGAGACCCAGTACTTC
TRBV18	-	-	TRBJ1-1	CASSPGQNTEAFF	TGTGCCAGCTCACCAGGACAGAACACTGAAGCTTTCTTT
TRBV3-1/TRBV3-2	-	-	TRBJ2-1	CASSHGAMNEQFF	TGTGCCAGCAGCCACGGGGCGATGAATGAGCAGTTCTTC
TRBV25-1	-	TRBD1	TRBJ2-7	CASSSTDRGSYEQYF	TGTGCCAGCAGTTCAACGGACAGGGGTTCCTACGAGCAGTACTTC
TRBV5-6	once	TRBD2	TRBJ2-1	CASSLALAGDLDEQFF	TGTGCCAGCAGCTTGGCGCTAGCGGGGGATCTTGATGAGCAGTTCTTC
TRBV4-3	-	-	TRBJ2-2	CASSQVIGGSNTGELFF	TGCGCCAGCAGCCAAGTGATTGGGGGATCGAACACCGGGGAGCTGTTTTTT
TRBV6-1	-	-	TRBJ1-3	CASSEVWVSGNTIYF	TGTGCCAGCAGTGAAGTTTGGGTTTCTGGAAACACCATATATTTT
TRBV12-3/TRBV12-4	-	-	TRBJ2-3	CASSLGDTQYF	TGTGCCAGCAGTTTAGGCGATACGCAGTATTTT
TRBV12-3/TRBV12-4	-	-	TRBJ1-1	CASGFSVNTEAFF	TGTGCCAGCGGATTTTCGGTTAACACTGAAGCTTTCTTT
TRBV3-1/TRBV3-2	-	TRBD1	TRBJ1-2	CASSLRDSAGYGYTF	TGTGCCAGCAGCCTTAGGGACAGTGCTGGCTATGGCTACACCTTC
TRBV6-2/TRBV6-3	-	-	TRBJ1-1	CASSYGRSMNTEAFF	TGTGCCAGCAGTTATGGTCGGAGTATGAACACTGAAGCTTTCTTT